This T cell receptor (beta chain) was recorded in a study of PD-1 blockade in mismatch repair-deficient tumors. Regarding the study as a whole: After pembrolizumab, tumor-resident clones rose rapidly, then generally contracted before radiologic responses.

The CDR3 has 16 residues. As to this clone: Its matching antigen is unknown.

This table comes from immunoSEQ multiplex PCR, and its TCRdb copy is limited to in-frame clones, with some not included. The sample records over 60,000 clones, approximately 90% being singletons. A few pembrolizumab responders had their TCRs sequenced. The gene calls are TRBV21-1 and TRBJ2-2; the D call in the table, TRBD2, was not verified against the DNA. TRBV21-1 is noted as a pseudogene. The clonotype was recovered from an adult with mismatch repair-deficient cancer. This material consisted of peripheral blood, taken 52 weeks after starting pembrolizumab. The CDR3 is CASSKEDSDGTGELFF. DNA of the CDR3: TGTGCCAGCAGCAAAGAGGACTCCGACGGCACCGGGGAGCTGTTTTTT.